Each of the 24 T cell receptor beta chains below was sequenced from the same sample in a study of OX40 agonist ivuxolimab in advanced cancers. The table came from immunoSEQ multiplex PCR; TCRdb's copy has only in-frame clones and leaves some out. The sample consists of 75,000 to 100,000 clones, approximately 87% of them appearing once. Here the sequenced sample was CD4+ or CD8+ T cells sorted from blood, taken in a trial of the OX40 agonist ivuxolimab. The source is an adult with an advanced solid tumor such as melanoma, head and neck, liver or kidney cancer.

Here the CDR3 reads CASSQELAERYEQYF. In DNA, the CDR3 is TGCGCCAGCAGCCAAGAACTAGCGGAGCGCTACGAGCAGTACTTC. The chain uses TRBV4-3 and TRBJ2-7, with 8 bases matching TRBD2. With 0 bases clipped from V and 3 bases from J, the junction kept 4 bases outside the gene matches. The CDR3 totals 15 residues. Germline CDR1 and CDR2: LGHNA and YSLEER.

The chain couples TRBV6-5 to TRBJ1-2; D ambiguous. The length of the CDR3 is 14 residues. V was shortened by 2 bases and J by 5 bases, with 12 bases between the two germline ends. Germline V CDR1 and CDR2: MNHEY, SVGAGI. The CDR3 spells CASSYTQELYGYTF. CDR3 DNA: TGTGCCAGCAGTTACACGCAGGAGCTGTATGGCTACACCTTC.

The chain couples TRBV5-6 to TRBJ1-2; possibly TRBD1 for D (5 bases). In germline, CDR1 is SGHDT, CDR2 YYEEEE. With 0 bases removed from V and 0 bases from J, the gap between germline ends came to 15 bases. This CDR3 has 17 amino acids. Here the CDR3 reads CASSLVGGGEPNYGYTF. CDR3 in DNA: TGTGCCAGCAGCTTGGTGGGGGGAGGTGAACCTAACTATGGCTACACCTTC.

This rearrangement joins TRBV19 to TRBJ2-3, with 10 bases identical to TRBD2. The J segment lost 5 bases and the V segment lost 3 bases, leaving 11 bases of the junction unmatched. Germline loops: CDR1 LNHDA, CDR2 SQIVND (reference sequence). This CDR3 is built from 17 residues. The CDR3 nucleotides are TGTGCCAGTAGTATTCCAGCGGGAGGGCCTTTGGGAGATACGCAGTATTTT. Protein product: CASSIPAGGPLGDTQYF.

The chain employs TRBV6-6 and TRBJ2-5; no definite D call. There are 13 residues in the CDR3. Germline values: CDR1 MNHNY, CDR2 SVGAGI (reference sequence). V was clipped by 2 bases and J by 1 base, with 5 bases between them. CDR3 sequence (DNA): TGTGCCAGCAGTTACGATGGCCAAGAGACCCAGTACTTC. It specifies CASSYDGQETQYF.

The CDR3 DNA sequence: TGTGCCAGTTCATGGACTAGTTGGGGGGAGCAGTTCTTC. It is translated as CASSWTSWGEQFF. The chain links TRBV19 to TRBJ2-1; 7 bases agree with TRBD2. The CDR3 runs 13 residues. The V gene's germline CDR1 is LNHDA and CDR2 SQIVND (reference sequence). V lost 8 bases to trimming and J lost 10 bases; unmatched junction nucleotides: 11. The variable domain in full, with the rest retrieved from reference TRBV19 and TRBJ2-1, is DGGITQSPKYLFRKEGQNVTLSCEQNLNHDAMYWYRQDPGQGLRLIYYSQIVNDFQKGDIAEGYSVSREKKESFPLTVTSAQKNPTAFYLCASSWTSWGEQFFGPGTRLTVL.

This chain uses TRBV4-3 with TRBJ1-6; 7 bases agree with TRBD1. V lost 0 bases and J lost 9; bases outside the gene matches: 5. The CDR3 loop spans 15 amino acids. The V gene's germline CDR1 is LGHNA and CDR2 YSLEER. CDR3 sequence: CASSQDGDRTSPLHF. The CDR3 bases are TGCGCCAGCAGCCAAGATGGGGACAGAACTTCACCCCTCCACTTT.

In DNA form, the CDR3 reads TGTGCCAGCAGCGGACAGGGCGGCACTGAAGCTTTCTTT. It yields the protein CASSGQGGTEAFF. This sequence joins TRBV2 and TRBJ1-1; 8 bases are shared with TRBD1. The CDR3 runs to 13 residues. The junction had 4 bases not matched to a gene; V was cut back by 6 bases and J by 4 bases. The germline CDR1 and CDR2 sequences are SNHLY and FYNNEI.

This clone occurred a few times. The V call is TRBV2, the J call TRBJ2-5; maybe TRBD2 (6 bases). Trimming removed 4 bases at V and 2 bases at J, with 8 bases between. The length of the CDR3 is 13 residues. Germline-derived CDR1 and CDR2 are SNHLY and FYNNEI. The CDR3 DNA reads as TGTGCCAGCAGTGTGGACTATCAAGAGACCCAGTACTTC. Protein product: CASSVDYQETQYF.

CDR3 sequence reads: CASSRGGGLTDTQYF. CDR3 coding DNA: TGTGCCAGCAGCCGCGGTGGCGGACTCACAGATACGCAGTATTTT. This chain links TRBV5-4 with TRBJ2-3; TRBD2 might be the D (5 bases). Germline V gene lookup returns CDR1 SGHNT and CDR2 YYREEE (reference sequence). The V and J ends lost 4 bases and 2 bases respectively, with 14 bases between them. The CDR3 contains 15 residues.

V and J are TRBV19 and TRBJ1-2; maybe TRBD1 (6 bases). V lost 8 bases, J lost 8 bases, and 24 bases lay in between. Per germline, CDR1 LNHDA and CDR2 SQIVND (reference sequence). This CDR3 contains 15 residues. The CDR3, as DNA: TGTGCCAGTCGCACCGCAGCCGGGCAGGGGTCCGGCTACACCTTC. Encoded protein: CASRTAAGQGSGYTF.

The V gene is TRBV2, the J gene TRBJ2-5; tentative D call: TRBD2 (7 bases). The CDR3 contains 15 residues. Germline CDR1 SNHLY, CDR2 FYNNEI. V lost 7 bases to trimming and J lost 4 bases, with 19 bases between them. The CDR3 DNA reads as TGTGCCAGCATATTTCGGGGGGCGATGATAGAGACCCAGTACTTC. Its translation is CASIFRGAMIETQYF. The full variable domain, in which reference TRBV2 and TRBJ2-5 provide the parts outside the CDR3, is EPEVTQTPSHQVTQMGQEVILRCVPISNHLYFYWYRQILGQKVEFLVSFYNNEISEKSEIFDDQFSVERPDGSNFTLKIRSTKLEDSAMYFCASIFRGAMIETQYFGPGTRLLVL.

This chain connects TRBV28 to TRBJ1-5; perhaps TRBD1 as D (5 bases). Trimming shortened V by 5 bases and J by 2 bases, and 16 bases separated the two germline ends. CDR1 is MDHEN, CDR2 SYDVKM, per germline. The CDR3 covers 16 residues. The CDR3 protein is CASSGSQGVGNQPQHF. The CDR3 DNA is TGTGCCAGCAGTGGATCGCAGGGAGTAGGCAATCAGCCCCAGCATTTT.

The table lists this clone with a count of one. This rearrangement joins TRBV7-2 to TRBJ2-7, with D possibly being TRBD1 (5 bases). Deletions cut 5 bases from V and 0 bases from J, with 11 bases between. This CDR3 is 14 amino acids long. Germline loops: CDR1 SGHTA, CDR2 FQGNSA. The CDR3: CASSPTTVSYEQYF. CDR3 sequence (DNA): TGTGCCAGCAGCCCAACGACAGTCTCCTACGAGCAGTACTTC. Looking up the rest from reference TRBV7-2 and TRBJ2-7 gives the full variable domain: GAGVSQSPSNKVTEKGKDVELRCDPISGHTALYWYRQSLGQGLEFLIYFQGNSAPDKSGLPSDRFSAERTGGSVSTLTIQRTQQEDSAVYLCASSPTTVSYEQYFGPGTRLTVT.

The rearrangement uses TRBV2 and TRBJ2-3; no clear D. The ends were cut back, 2 bases at V and 8 bases at J, with 2 bases in the middle. This CDR3 comprises 10 residues. CDR1 is SNHLY, CDR2 FYNNEI, per germline. The CDR3: CASSERTQYF. The DNA for the CDR3 is TGTGCCAGCAGTGAACGTACGCAGTATTTT.

This clone was observed at least ten times. The genes are TRBV27 and TRBJ2-7; D is uncertain. Germline assignment: CDR1 MNHEY and CDR2 SMNVEV (reference sequence). This CDR3 has 13 residues. Trimming removed 3 bases at V and 3 bases at J, with 9 bases between. This chain's CDR3 is CASSFNENYEQYF. The CDR3 coding sequence is TGTGCCAGCAGTTTTAACGAGAACTACGAGCAGTACTTC.

The chain joins TRBV12-5 to TRBJ2-7; TRBD1 matches at 8 bases. In germline, CDR1 is LGHNT, CDR2 FRNRAP. The junction had 6 bases not matched to a gene; V was cut back by 4 bases and J by 4 bases. The CDR3 is 14 residues long. The CDR3 bases are TGTGCTAGTGGTTCTGGCCAGGGGGCTTACGAGCAGTACTTC. It encodes CASGSGQGAYEQYF.

The genes are TRBV4-3 and TRBJ1-1; no reliable D call. Trimming shortened V by 2 bases and J by 1 base, and 8 bases separated the two germline ends. This CDR3 has 14 residues. Germline V gene sequence: CDR1 LGHNA, CDR2 YSLEER. In DNA, the CDR3 is TGCGCCAGCAGCCAAAAGAGGTGGAACACTGAAGCTTTCTTT. It codes for CASSQKRWNTEAFF.

The J gene is TRBJ1-5, the V gene TRBV7-8; the D is unclear. CDR1 and CDR2 from the germline V gene are SGHVS and FQNEAQ. The CDR3 consists of 15 residues. Between the trimmed V and J ends, which lost 1 base and 0 bases, there was a span of 7 bases. The CDR3: CASSLGEYSNQPQHF. CDR3 DNA sequence: TGTGCCAGCAGCTTAGGAGAGTATAGCAATCAGCCCCAGCATTTT.

The rearrangement links TRBV30 to TRBJ1-5; D unclear. V lost 7 bases and J 3 bases, leaving 10 bases between the germline ends. This CDR3 has 12 residues. From germline, CDR1 is GTSNPN and CDR2 SVGIG (reference sequence). Written as DNA, the CDR3 is TGTGCCTCACGGACGAACAATCAGCCCCAGCATTTT. This sequence encodes CASRTNNQPQHF.

The chain couples TRBV5-4 to TRBJ2-3, with 12 bases aligning to TRBD2. The CDR3 extends over 16 amino acids. Germline trimming cut 0 bases from V and 7 bases from J; bases unmatched to any gene: 6. Germline values: CDR1 SGHNT, CDR2 YYREEE (reference sequence). The CDR3: CASSLASGRALNTQYF. CDR3 sequence (DNA): TGTGCCAGCAGCTTGGCTAGCGGGAGGGCCCTTAATACGCAGTATTTT.

The chain couples TRBV6-6 to TRBJ2-7, with a possible D match to TRBD1 (5 bases). V lost 8 bases, J lost 3 bases, and 8 bases lay in between. The CDR3 consists of 11 residues. Germline assignment: CDR1 MNHNY and CDR2 SVGAGI (reference sequence). CDR3 amino acids: CASRDSYEQYF. CDR3 coding DNA: TGTGCCAGCCGAGACAGCTACGAGCAGTACTTC.

The genes are TRBV11-3 and TRBJ2-5, with TRBD1 identical over 8 bases. CDR3 length: 13 residues. CDR1 is SGHNT, CDR2 YENEEA, per germline. The junction had 4 bases not matched to a gene; V was cut back by 7 bases and J by 3 bases. CDR3 in amino acids: CASNKGQEETQYF. The CDR3 DNA is TGTGCCAGCAACAAGGGACAGGAAGAGACCCAGTACTTC. Full variable domain (rest looked up from reference TRBV11-3 and TRBJ2-5): EAGVVQSPRYKIIEKKQPVAFWCNPISGHNTLYWYLQNLGQGPELLIRYENEEAVDDSQLPKDRFSAERLKGVDSTLKIQPAELGDSAVYLCASNKGQEETQYFGPGTRLLVL.

The chain combines TRBV19 with TRBJ2-3, with TRBD2 as a possible D gene (6 bases). CDR3 length: 16 amino acids. CDR1 and CDR2 from the germline V gene are LNHDA and SQIVND (reference sequence). V was cut by 7 bases and J by 4 bases, with 21 bases left in between. In DNA form, the CDR3 reads TGTGCCAGTAAGAGTTGGGGTGGAGGGGAAGCAGATACGCAGTATTTT. As protein: CASKSWGGGEADTQYF.